Listed below are T cell receptor beta chains from one sample, sequenced in a study of shared clonotypes between healthy human individuals. Some clones are missing from TCRdb's copy, which holds only in-frame ones; the method was immunoSEQ multiplex PCR. The profile shows a few million clones, over 85% of them singletons. Sequencing was done on a sample of naive CD4+ T cells from PBMCs. These TCRs come from a man younger than 30 in good health. Some clones in this sample may be carry-over from other donors' samples. The CDR3 runs from the conserved cysteine through the conserved F or W.

14,TRBV7-3,CASSFLADQETQYF
13,TRBV7-9,CASSRSGDQPQHF
12,TRBV15,CATSIGENTIYF
14,TRBV28,CASSLPQGNQPQHF
15,TRBV28,CASSSPSAGGTEAFF
16,TRBV5-1,CASSSVLAGVSGELFF
14,TRBV23-1,CASSQSPSGDEQYF
15,TRBV2,CASGDLTLGFYEQYF
10,TRBV5-6,CASGLHEQYF
18,TRBV4-3,CASSQGTLWERITGELFF
16,TRBV14,CASSQGTSGEYNEQFF
14,TRBV27,CASSLYGSGNTIYF
14,TRBV30,CAWSATVTNQPQHF
17,TRBV5-1,CASTNGPRGGGTGELFF
15,TRBV4-2,CASSQGTRGDTEAFF
12,TRBV29-1,CSVKHGTGELFF
14,TRBV30,CAWSVEQTGDEQYF
14,TRBV7-8,CASSRPRVAGKQFF
14,TRBV19,CASRGGVRNQPQHF
16,TRBV5-1,CASSPTTYRSGEPQHF
12,TRBV28,CATRLREHVNFF
17,TRBV5-1,CASSIGQVLSDFYGYTF
13,TRBV30,CAWRSPGVGTQYF
13,TRBV6-5,CASSPPGVDGYTF
15,TRBV5-6,CASSQISGRVEEQFF
13,TRBV6-5,CASSLAGAYEQYF
16,TRBV27,CASSLSFRQGKFEQYF
19,TRBV5-1,CASSSPPHRTSGSQETQYF
15,TRBV28,CASSLRGGGNQPQHF
15,TRBV28,CASSPSGGANQPQHF
12,TRBV5-8,CASRDNYNEQFF
14,TRBV7-9,CASSPDAGTDTQYF
16,TRBV28,CASSLGPRDRDVGYTF
12,TRBV11-2,CASSPHTDTQYF
13,TRBV6-5,CATARQKQETQYF
14,TRBV6-1,CASRRTDSGNTIYF
15,TRBV7-2,CASSSWGTGNEKLFF
14,TRBV28,CASQAGGSGNEQFF
18,TRBV5-1,CASSLAFVIAGGADTQYF
17,TRBV28,CASTLPGQGDSNQPQHF
15,TRBV5-1,CASSLDGTSHNEQFF
15,TRBV7-8,CASSFPQGANYGYTF
14,TRBV19,CASSSGQGRETQYF
15,TRBV27,CASRQRSQWFNEQFF
15,TRBV14,CASSPRAVPTDTQYF
14,TRBV6-5,CATYRGQNTGELFF
14,TRBV29-1,CSVAQTGMNTEAFF
17,TRBV5-5,CASSLGLAGVGYYEQYF